This TCR beta chain is drawn from a study of identical twins (dated by TCRdb to 2016 to 2017). Broadly, across the study: To test whether fetal clonotypes persist, this study deep-sequenced TCR alpha and beta repertoires from monozygotic twins, from unrelated adults of various ages, and from cord blood. Replicate twin experiments were performed at different times using different library preparation protocols to rule out contamination. What the work shows at the level of the full study, not this receptor alone: Excess twin sharing in beta out-of-frame sequences was weaker because fewer shared sequences lowered the signal-to-noise ratio. Because the same donors could not be followed over many years, the conclusions relied on cross-sectional statistical analysis. Invariant T cells such as MAIT and iNKT could partly confound zero-insertion analyses, although diverse VJ usage argued against such confounding for most clonotypes. Fewer insertions were carried by abundant cord blood beta clonotypes, a similar but weaker trend appeared in young adult naive repertoires, and no such trend appeared in memory repertoires. Compared with coincidental sharing between unrelated individuals, out-of-frame TCR alpha sequences shared between twins showed an excess of sequences with low generation probability. Out-of-frame TCR alpha sharing in monozygotic twins was systematically underestimated by recombination models, whereas sharing between unrelated individuals was in agreement with the recombination models.

V is clipped by 7 bases and J by 7 bases, and the sequence between their germline boundaries is 14 bases long. There are 13 amino acids in the CDR3, from cysteine to phenylalanine inclusive. Kept here is only the CDR3 DNA, which spans 39 bases and is read in frame from base 1. Every donor in the study was a healthy Caucasian. The twin cohort comprised three pairs of female monozygotic twins, all aged about 18 to 30 years. Positive isolation kits from Invitrogen were used to isolate the CD4+ and CD8+ T cell populations. Library method: 5' RACE. The instrument given in TCRdb is Illumina HiSeq 2000. Template switching added a universal primer binding site, and the final cDNA carried a unique molecular identifier that allowed TCR cDNA molecules to be counted accurately. Specific primers in the conserved constant-segment region were used to synthesize first-strand cDNA for the TCR alpha and beta chains. Each cDNA library was double barcoded, with a SMART-Mk sample barcode plus Illumina barcodes, to control for contamination. TruSeq adapter sequences along with Illumina sample barcodes were introduced in two successive PCR steps. TCR alpha and beta cDNA libraries were sequenced on the Illumina HiSeq platform with custom primers. In the paper's pipeline: Raw reads were processed with MiGEC to extract unique molecular identifiers, and MiXCR was used to determine CDR3 positions. Recombination models were inferred per individual with the repgenHMM and IGoR tools using an EM algorithm. The analysis of shared clonotypes was done with the tcR package in R, with sharing normalized by the product of cloneset sizes. To study raw recombination without the effects of thymic and clonal selection, out-of-frame nonproductive sequences were analyzed. TCRdb trimmed public reads at Q25 via fastp, called clones via MiXCR and kept in-frame beta chains. Each entry is one CDR3 protein sequence, shown with its most common DNA and genes. V and J calls and clone size were set by TCRdb, not the authors. A total of roughly 500,000 distinct CDR3 sequences appear in this sample, less than 25% of them only once. Jointly, the top ten make up approximately 0.95% of the sample.

With regard to this clonotype: The antigen this receptor binds is unknown. No base qualities exist here, and no much larger clone lies one base off it.

This same sample was also part of a study on T cells expressing NK-cell markers. The second source states: In sorted CD3+CD56+NKG2C+, CD3+CD56+NKG2C- and CD3+CD56-NKG2C+ T-cell subsets from 7 or 8 donors, TCR beta-chain repertoires were profiled. Seven of the eight sequenced donors were HCMV-seropositive and one was HCMV-seronegative. To restrict sorting to alphabetaTCR-expressing T cells, an anti-gammadeltaTCR antibody was added in several experiments. For six donors, the dominant CD3+CD56+NKG2C+ clonotypes were among the top 10 CD8+ clonotypes and accounted for roughly 1.0-8% of CD8+ T cells. Those dominant clonotypes were again the most abundant among CD3+CD56-NKG2C+ cells in four donors, at roughly 25-60.1%. Whether the expanded NKG2C-expressing T cell clones were specific for HCMV antigens remained unclear. The study sequenced eight donors, all healthy volunteers chosen at random: three men and five women. To determine HCMV serostatus, a commercial ELISA kit was used to detect HCMV-specific IgG in serum. MIGEC handled demultiplexing of the reads and grouping by UMI, while MiTCR was used to assemble and quantify clonotypes. To exclude erroneous sequences, only TCR cDNA sequences supported by at least two reads were retained. The tcR package was used for downstream repertoire analysis, with clonotypes matched between fractions based on CDR3 nucleotide sequence plus V segment. Antigen specificity was annotated against VDJdb with VDJmatch, allowing one amino acid substitution in CDR3.

The rearrangement combines TRBV12-3 or TRBV12-4 with TRBJ2-1; a weak D assignment points to TRBD2 (5 bases agree). The source of this sequence is a woman in her late teens or twenties in good health. Sequenced sample: CD4+ T cells sorted from blood. The DNA sequence is TGTGCCAGCAACCCACAGAGAGGGAATGAGCAGTTCTTC. It is translated as CASNPQRGNEQFF.